The clone carrying this T cell receptor beta chain has ten or more counts. Its specificity is unknown. These data originate in a study of T cells in Graves' hyperthyroidism and ophthalmopathy. General study results and limits: Also found in blood were most expanded thyroid clonotypes above 0.001.

This CDR3 contains 12 residues. The ends were cut back, 6 bases at V and 5 bases at J, with 11 bases in the middle. Germline V gene lookup returns CDR1 MNHNS and CDR2 SASEGT. RNA transcripts provided the source from which TCR beta CDR3 regions were amplified. Researchers ran a first-round RT-PCR on the TCR CDR3 using the HTBI primer set. TCRdb called the multiplex PCR reads again in MiXCR, with one record for every CDR3 protein. Among 400,000 to 450,000 distinct CDR3 sequences listed, around 15% were seen once. Uncontrolled infection, other autoimmune disease, pregnancy and lactation each barred patients from inclusion.

This receptor was obtained from a man aged 18 to 35 with Graves' ophthalmopathy. The source material was blood. The V and J genes are TRBV6-1 and TRBJ2-7; D tentatively reads TRBD1 or TRBD2 (5 bases each). CDR3 sequence reads: CASRKGPNEQYF. The DNA of the CDR3 is TGTGCCAGCAGAAAGGGACCCAACGAGCAGTACTTC.